A selection of T cell receptor beta chains follows, all from one sample in a study of T cells after yellow fever vaccination. Each CDR3 protein is one row after TCRdb ran MiXCR on the 5' RACE reads. The table has just over 300,000 distinct CDR3 sequences, roughly 4% seen once. Sample: PBMCs, taken on the day of the yellow fever booster vaccination. The receptors were sampled from a man aged 18 to 29 who received the YFV17D yellow fever vaccine. CDR3s include the opening cysteine and the closing phenylalanine or tryptophan. The D gene is left open where the match is weak. A clone size is listed for some rows: how often the clone was seen (once, few, many), or a class if it is expanded.

V gene,D gene,clone size,J gene,CDR3 DNA,CDR3 protein
TRBV4-2,-,-,TRBJ1-5,TGTGCCAGCAGCCAAGATCATTCGGGATGGGGCAATCAGCCCCAGCATTTT,CASSQDHSGWGNQPQHF
TRBV7-3,-,few,TRBJ2-1,TGTGCCAGCAGCCCCCGCCCCGACAGACTTGACTACAATGAGCAGTTCTTC,CASSPRPDRLDYNEQFF
TRBV20-1,TRBD2,many,TRBJ2-6,TGCAGTGCTAGTCTTCGGTCCAGCGGGGAATCTGGGGCCAACGTCCTGACTTTC,CSASLRSSGESGANVLTF
TRBV7-9,-,many,TRBJ2-7,TGTGCCAGCAGCTTACCCCCGGGACACCCCTCCTACGAGCAGTACTTC,CASSLPPGHPSYEQYF
TRBV5-1,-,many,TRBJ2-1,TGCGCCAGCACGCCGTTGGAGGCGAAGTCCTACAATGAGCAGTTCTTC,CASTPLEAKSYNEQFF
TRBV12-3/TRBV12-4,TRBD1,-,TRBJ2-3,TGTGCCAGCAGGGGACAGGTATACACAGATACGCAGTATTTT,CASRGQVYTDTQYF
TRBV20-1,-,-,TRBJ1-2,TGCAGTGCTGAGGACCGTGGGTATGGCTACACCTTC,CSAEDRGYGYTF
TRBV7-2,-,-,TRBJ1-6,TGTGCCAGCAGCTCCAGGGTAGCGTATTCACCCCTCCACTTT,CASSSRVAYSPLHF
TRBV6-6,TRBD2,-,TRBJ2-1,TGTGCCAGCAGTTACGAGCGGGGTTACAATGAGCAGTTCTTC,CASSYERGYNEQFF
TRBV3-1,-,many,TRBJ1-5,TGTGCCAGCAGCCCGTATGGAGGCAATCAGCCCCAGCATTTT,CASSPYGGNQPQHF
TRBV7-6,-,-,TRBJ2-7,TGTGCCAGCAGCTTAGGGGGGGACGGCTACGAGCAGTACTTC,CASSLGGDGYEQYF
TRBV2,-,many,TRBJ2-1,TGTGCCAGCAGTGAAGACGCTAATGAGCAGTTCTTC,CASSEDANEQFF
TRBV29-1,-,many,TRBJ2-1,TGCAGCGCCGGGGGAGGGGGACCCCCGTCGGGAAATGAGCAGTTCTTC,CSAGGGGPPSGNEQFF
TRBV11-2,-,many,TRBJ1-2,TGTGCCAGCAGCTTAGAGGCCCAAGCTAACTATGGCTACACCTTC,CASSLEAQANYGYTF
TRBV5-1,-,few,TRBJ2-5,TGCGCCAGCAGCTTGGGGGGCAGGGGCGAAGAGACCCAGTACTTC,CASSLGGRGEETQYF